What follows are 22 T cell receptor beta chains derived from one specimen sequenced in a study of cytomegalovirus exposure and HLA in healthy donors. With 60 Vbeta and 13 Jbeta primers, the PCR was carried out. Only in-frame clones appear in the TCRdb table, and some are missing; sequencing was by immunoSEQ multiplex PCR. The repertoire consists of about 140,000 clones, with roughly three quarters occurring once and the leading ten covering 5.1%. The sample taken for sequencing was PBMCs. The receptors originated from a male donor in good health and CMV-seronegative.

V and J are TRBV10-3 and TRBJ1-5; maybe TRBD1 (5 bases). This CDR3 has 13 residues. The germline V gene encodes CDR1 ENHRY and CDR2 SYGVKD. Between the trimmed V and J ends, which lost 4 bases and 7 bases, there was a span of 11 bases. Here the CDR3 DNA reads TGTGCCATCAGTGCCAGGGAAAGGCAGCCCCAGCATTTT. This sequence encodes CAISARERQPQHF.

The CDR3 region has the DNA TGTGCCAGCAGCTGGACAGGATATCAGCCCCAGCATTTT. This encodes CASSWTGYQPQHF. The genes are TRBV11-2 and TRBJ1-5, with 7 bases aligning to TRBD1. The germline CDR1 and CDR2 sequences are SGHAT and FQNNGV. The CDR3 consists of 13 residues. Trimming removed 4 bases from V and 5 bases from J; junction bases left unmatched: 2.

V gene TRBV7-9 combines with J gene TRBJ1-2; TRBD1 might be the D (5 bases). The CDR3 spans 12 residues. The germline gives CDR1 SEHNR, CDR2 FQNEAQ (reference sequence). V lost 9 bases and J lost 5, with 13 bases in between. The CDR3 sequence is CASGDSPYGYTF. CDR3 DNA sequence: TGTGCCAGTGGGGACTCACCTTATGGCTACACCTTC.

The J gene is TRBJ2-7, the V gene TRBV29-1; tentatively, D is TRBD2 (7 bases). Germline CDR1 reads SQVTM; CDR2 reads ANQGSEA. This CDR3 region has 13 residues. Between the trimmed V and J ends, which lost 6 bases and 2 bases, there was a span of 14 bases. CDR3 region: CSVGGGETYEQYF. CDR3 DNA sequence: TGCAGCGTAGGCGGGGGCGAAACCTACGAGCAGTACTTC.

The chain is built from TRBV19 and TRBJ1-1; D gene ambiguous. This CDR3 contains 13 residues. Germline loops: CDR1 LNHDA, CDR2 SQIVND (reference sequence). The ends were cut back, 2 bases at V and 4 bases at J, with 8 bases in the middle. Here the CDR3 DNA reads TGTGCCAGTAGTATATTCGGGAGCACTGAAGCTTTCTTT. Encoded protein: CASSIFGSTEAFF.

The rearrangement joins TRBV29-1 to TRBJ1-3; D unclear. Trimming pared 6 bases from V and 6 bases from J, leaving 12 bases between. This CDR3 spans 12 amino acids. Germline V gives CDR1 SQVTM, CDR2 ANQGSEA. The CDR3 loop reads CSVTREANTIYF. The CDR3 DNA follows: TGCAGCGTGACCCGGGAGGCAAACACCATATATTTT.

The CDR3: CASSLALETQYF. The DNA for the CDR3 is TGCGCCAGCAGCTTGGCCTTGGAGACCCAGTACTTC. The chain recombines TRBV5-1 with TRBJ2-5, with D hard to call. Germline V gene sequence: CDR1 SGHRS, CDR2 YFSETQ. There are 12 residues in the CDR3. The germline V and J ends were trimmed by 0 bases and 5 bases, with 5 bases remaining between them.

The chain employs TRBV7-3 and TRBJ2-3, with TRBD1 as a possible D gene (6 bases). Germline values: CDR1 SGHTA, CDR2 FQGTGA. The CDR3 runs 19 residues. The ends were cut back, 1 base at V and 1 base at J, with 21 bases in the middle. The DNA of the CDR3 is TGTGCCAGCAGCTTAAAGGGGTTGGGGGCGGGCGGACGCACAGATACGCAGTATTTT. It specifies CASSLKGLGAGGRTDTQYF.

The chain carries TRBV6-1 and TRBJ1-6; 7 nucleotides align to TRBD1. V gave up 8 bases and J gave up 3 bases; unmatched junction bases: 4. Germline V gene data show CDR1 as MNHNS and CDR2 as SASEGT. CDR3 length: 14 amino acids. The CDR3 coding sequence is TGTGCCAGCTGGAGGACAGGCTATAATTCACCCCTCCACTTT. Translated: CASWRTGYNSPLHF.

This chain joins TRBV6-1 and TRBJ2-5, with 9 bases identical to TRBD2. The CDR3 sequence is 14 residues long. With V trimmed by 8 bases and J by 4 bases, 8 bases remained unmatched. Germline CDR1 MNHNS, CDR2 SASEGT. The CDR3 sequence is CASGSGGTGETQYF. CDR3 DNA sequence: TGTGCCAGCGGGAGCGGGGGGACTGGAGAGACCCAGTACTTC.

A single count supports this clone. V gene TRBV5-5 combines with J gene TRBJ2-7; tentatively, D is TRBD2 (6 bases). Germline CDR1 SGHKS, CDR2 YYEKEE (reference sequence). The length of the CDR3 is 12 residues. Trimming left V 4 bases short and J 7 bases short, with 12 bases between. CDR3 nucleotide sequence: TGTGCCAGCAGCGCCTCGGAGGGGGAGCAGTACTTC. Translating gives CASSASEGEQYF.

A few counts support this clone. This chain uses TRBV28 with TRBJ1-2; D remains ambiguous. The germline CDR1 and CDR2 sequences are MDHEN and SYDVKM. The length of the CDR3 is 11 residues. V was shortened by 4 bases and J by 4 bases, with 4 bases between the two germline ends. The CDR3 DNA follows: TGTGCCAGCAGTTGGGCCTATGGCTACACCTTC. It specifies CASSWAYGYTF.

In this sample, this clone turned up a few times. This chain links TRBV2 with TRBJ2-4; 7 bases are a match to TRBD1. V shed 5 bases, J shed 8 bases, and the junction held 3 bases outside the gene matches. Germline assignment: CDR1 SNHLY and CDR2 FYNNEI. CDR3 length: 12 amino acids. In DNA form, the CDR3 reads TGTGCCAGCAGTAGTACAGGGGACATTCAGTACTTC. Amino acid sequence: CASSSTGDIQYF.

This clone was seen just once. This CDR3 is CAISESDGVTEAFF. DNA of the CDR3: TGTGCCATCAGTGAGTCAGACGGGGTCACTGAAGCTTTCTTT. The J gene is TRBJ1-1, the V gene TRBV10-3; the D is unclear. CDR3 length equals 14 residues. CDR1 and CDR2 from the germline V gene are ENHRY and SYGVKD. V lost 0 bases and J lost 4, with 9 bases in between.

The chain has TRBV7-9 and TRBJ2-2; 8 bases map to TRBD1. The germline V gene encodes CDR1 SEHNR and CDR2 FQNEAQ (reference sequence). J lost 9 bases, V lost 5 bases, and 8 bases had no gene match. The CDR3 has 14 residues. Here the CDR3 DNA reads TGTGCCAGCAGCAACGGACAGGGATTCAGGGAGCTGTTTTTT. Amino acid sequence: CASSNGQGFRELFF.

The chain has TRBV10-3 and TRBJ2-5; 7 bases line up with TRBD1. Germline V CDR1 and CDR2: ENHRY, SYGVKD. This CDR3 has 14 amino acids. Losses at the gene ends were 0 bases for V and 5 bases for J; bases not matched to a gene: 3. The CDR3 loop reads CAISESKGAETQYF. The CDR3 nucleotides are TGTGCCATCAGTGAGTCGAAGGGGGCTGAGACCCAGTACTTC.

The CDR3 region is CASGRTSGGAKDEQYF. In nucleotides, the CDR3 is TGCGCCAGCGGGAGGACTAGCGGGGGAGCGAAGGACGAGCAGTACTTC. This rearrangement joins TRBV5-1 to TRBJ2-7, with 13 bases aligning to TRBD2. Germline V CDR1 and CDR2: SGHRS, YFSETQ. J lost 5 bases, V lost 7 bases, and 12 bases had no gene match. The CDR3 has 16 residues.

The chain links TRBV7-9 to TRBJ1-1, with D possibly being TRBD1 (5 bases). Germline lookup yields CDR1 SEHNR and CDR2 FQNEAQ (reference sequence). CDR3 size: 15 residues. Between the trimmed V and J ends, which lost 5 bases and 0 bases, there was a span of 13 bases. Written as DNA, the CDR3 is TGTGCCAGCAGCGGGACGTGGGGGGTGAACACTGAAGCTTTCTTT. Translated, it gives CASSGTWGVNTEAFF.

The chain couples TRBV4-3 to TRBJ1-1; D possibly corresponds to TRBD1 (5 bases). The V gene's germline CDR1 is LGHNA and CDR2 YSLEER. This CDR3 is 16 amino acids long. With 0 bases removed from V and 1 base from J, the gap between germline ends came to 12 bases. The CDR3 DNA follows: TGCGCCAGCAGCCAAGATAGGGGATTGCCGAACACTGAAGCTTTCTTT. It yields the protein CASSQDRGLPNTEAFF.

V gene TRBV6-1 combines with J gene TRBJ1-1, with 7 bases that match TRBD1. Germline lookup yields CDR1 MNHNS and CDR2 SASEGT. Trimming took 6 bases from V and 1 from J; bases not matched to a gene: 8. The CDR3 runs 15 residues. The CDR3: CASRQGVVGNTEAFF. CDR3 sequence (DNA): TGTGCCAGCAGGCAGGGGGTGGTAGGGAACACTGAAGCTTTCTTT.

V usage is TRBV27 and J usage is TRBJ1-5; D gene uncertain. Germline V gene lookup returns CDR1 MNHEY and CDR2 SMNVEV (reference sequence). The CDR3 length is 14 residues. V lost 5 bases, J lost 9 bases, and 17 bases lay in between. The CDR3 spells CASSQEGGRGPQHF. As DNA, the CDR3 is TGTGCCAGCAGTCAAGAGGGTGGCCGGGGGCCCCAGCATTTT.

V usage is TRBV19 and J usage is TRBJ2-1; perhaps TRBD2 as D (6 bases). CDR3 length: 13 residues. Germline CDR1 LNHDA, CDR2 SQIVND (reference sequence). V lost 3 bases, J lost 5 bases, and 8 bases lay in between. The CDR3: CASSIRGNNEQFF. The CDR3 nucleotides are TGTGCCAGTAGTATTCGGGGGAACAATGAGCAGTTCTTC.